This T cell receptor (beta chain) was captured by sequencing in a study of molecular identifiers for immune sequencing clone quantification. Across the whole study: Within a replicate experiment, RNA obtained from either approximately 20,000 or 98,000 naive CD8 cells was divided into five aliquots, and four of those aliquots were then sequenced.

V was pared by 4 bases and J by 6 bases, with 16 bases between. The CDR3 runs to 15 residues. From germline, CDR1 is SGHDN and CDR2 FVKESK. This clonotype was seen a handful of times. TCRdb redid the calling of the PCR reads with MiXCR, one entry per CDR3 protein. This table holds over 55,000 distinct CDR3 sequences, 17% found once. This sequence joins TRBV14 and TRBJ2-1; D is uncertain. Material for sequencing was naive CD8+ T cells from blood, with Jurkat cell RNA spiked in. The subset here: FACS-sorted CD8+CD4-CCR7+CD45RA+ naive T cells. This TCR derives from a human donor in good health. Some libraries in this study had Jurkat cell RNA spiked in. CDR3 nucleotides: TGTGCCAGCAGCCCCTACGAGACGCTGTTCAATGAGCAGTTCTTC. This sequence encodes CASSPYETLFNEQFF.